Listed here is a single T cell receptor (beta chain). This sample was included in a study of blood T cell repertoires in COVID-19. Study-wide background: COVID-19 samples, acute and convalescent, were from the United States, Italy and Spain.

V shed 8 bases, J shed 1 base, and the junction held 10 bases outside the gene matches. CDR1 is SGHTA, CDR2 FQGTGA, per germline. The CDR3 is 16 residues long. Here immunoSEQ multiplex PCR was the method, and the copy in TCRdb shows in-frame clones only, minus some. The repertoire has some 220,000 clones, 88% of them found once; the top ten carry around 2.7%. The study recruited people aged roughly 18 to 89 years across roughly 23 US areas. J is TRBJ1-5 and V is TRBV7-3; 8 nucleotides agree with TRBD1. The receptor's source is a woman between 25 and 40 years old who had recovered from COVID-19. The sequencing input was PBMCs or T cells enriched from blood (not recorded which). This CDR3 reads CASVPTGQASNQPQHF. The CDR3 coding sequence is TGTGCCAGCGTGCCTACGGGACAGGCGAGCAATCAGCCCCAGCATTTT.